Each of the 27 T cell receptor beta chains below was sequenced from the same sample in a study of T cell repertoires and HLA-DP antigens. Antigens of these TCRs are unknown. TCRdb keeps only in-frame clones here, not all; method: immunoSEQ multiplex PCR. The sample lists about 89,000 clones, about 89% occurring once. Sequenced: CD4+ T cells from PBMCs. The receptors originated from a man in his fifties in good health and CMV-seronegative.

The CDR3 nucleotides are TGTGCCAGCCAGACCCCGATCGATGGCTACACCTTC. Its protein product is CASQTPIDGYTF. The chain couples TRBV6-5 to TRBJ1-2, with no clear D. V dropped 8 bases and J dropped 6 bases, with 13 bases sitting between them. The germline CDR1 and CDR2 sequences are MNHEY and SVGAGI. The CDR3 loop spans 12 amino acids.

The chain employs TRBV7-6 and TRBJ2-7; 11 nucleotides agree with TRBD2. There are 15 residues in the CDR3. The V gene end was trimmed by 5 bases and the J gene end by 7 bases; junction bases not matched to a gene: 10. The germline gives CDR1 SGHVS, CDR2 FNYEAQ. The CDR3 DNA sequence: TGTGCCAGCAGCCCAATTACTAGCGGGGGCAGGGAGCAGTACTTC. It translates to CASSPITSGGREQYF.

The chain employs TRBV5-1 and TRBJ1-4, with TRBD1 as a possible D gene (5 bases). Germline lookup yields CDR1 SGHRS and CDR2 YFSETQ. This CDR3 spans 16 amino acids. The ends were cut back, 7 bases at V and 4 bases at J, with 20 bases in the middle. CDR3 amino acids: CASSRDGRTLNEKLFF. The CDR3 DNA sequence: TGCGCCAGCTCGAGGGACGGTCGAACTCTTAATGAAAAACTGTTTTTT.

This chain links TRBV5-1 with TRBJ2-1; 14 nucleotides align to TRBD2. The CDR3 contains 16 residues. V lost 4 bases and J lost 8; bases outside the gene matches: 8. CDR1 and CDR2 (germline): SGHRS, YFSETQ. The CDR3 coding sequence is TGCGCCAGCAGCGCGACTAGCGGGAGGGCCGAGGATGAGCAGTTCTTC. This encodes CASSATSGRAEDEQFF.

CDR3 DNA: TGTGCCAGCAGCGCCCTTCCGGGACTAGCGATATATACGCAGTATTTT. It codes for CASSALPGLAIYTQYF. The rearrangement links TRBV9 to TRBJ2-3; 10 bases agree with TRBD2. The CDR3 runs to 16 residues. V lost 3 bases and J lost 7; bases outside the gene matches: 11. The V gene's germline CDR1 is SGDLS and CDR2 YYNGEE.

CDR3 DNA: TGTGCCAGCAGCCAAGTGGCCGGGACTAGCGTAGGGGGGGAGACCCAGTACTTC. It encodes CASSQVAGTSVGGETQYF. The rearrangement links TRBV4-2 to TRBJ2-5; 10 positions match TRBD2. The junction had 13 bases not matched to a gene; V was cut back by 1 base and J by 5 bases. This CDR3 comprises 18 residues. CDR1 LGHNA and CDR2 YNFKEQ come from the germline V gene.

This chain joins TRBV6-6 and TRBJ2-2; TRBD1 or TRBD2 may be the D gene (6 bases each). CDR1 is MNHNY and CDR2 is SVGAGI in the germline V gene (reference sequence). The CDR3 sequence is 14 residues long. V was clipped by 10 bases and J by 4 bases, with 16 bases between them. The CDR3 is CAIRSGAATGELFF. The CDR3 DNA follows: TGTGCCATCAGGTCGGGGGCAGCCACCGGGGAGCTGTTTTTT.

This clone was found a few times. CDR3 coding DNA: TGTGCCAGTAGTACAAGGGGGGGCTTTAGCACAGATACGCAGTATTTT. Residues: CASSTRGGFSTDTQYF. This sequence joins TRBV19 and TRBJ2-3, with D tentatively TRBD2 (7 bases). The V end was cut by 4 bases, the J end by 0 bases, with 14 bases between. Germline V gives CDR1 LNHDA, CDR2 SQIVND (reference sequence). The CDR3 length is 16 residues.

This rearrangement joins TRBV9 to TRBJ2-2; 7 bases are shared with TRBD2. The V and J ends lost 0 bases and 7 bases, in that order; junction bases with no gene match: 6. The germline CDR1 and CDR2 sequences are SGDLS and YYNGEE. The CDR3 runs to 15 residues. The CDR3 protein is CASSVVVAGDGELFF. Here the CDR3 DNA reads TGTGCCAGCAGCGTAGTCGTGGCGGGGGACGGGGAGCTGTTTTTT.

V usage is TRBV9 and J usage is TRBJ2-7; 10 nucleotides match TRBD1. This CDR3 is built from 15 residues. Germline V gene data show CDR1 as SGDLS and CDR2 as YYNGEE. With V trimmed by 2 bases and J by 7 bases, 9 bases remained unmatched. The CDR3: CASSVLGTGVGEQYF. The CDR3 DNA follows: TGTGCCAGCAGCGTGCTAGGGACAGGGGTTGGGGAGCAGTACTTC.

Comments on this clone: Other DNA sequences within the sample encode an identical CDR3. This sequence joins TRBV5-1 and TRBJ2-5; the D is unclear. Germline CDR1 and CDR2: SGHRS and YFSETQ. The CDR3 covers 11 residues. V was trimmed by 4 bases and J by 3 bases, leaving 4 bases between them. CDR3 DNA sequence: TGCGCCAGCAGCCTTAAAGAGACCCAGTACTTC. It encodes CASSLKETQYF.

This chain uses TRBV10-3 with TRBJ1-2, with D possibly being TRBD1 (5 bases). V was trimmed by 3 bases and J by 4 bases, leaving 12 bases between them. This CDR3 contains 14 residues. CDR1 is ENHRY and CDR2 is SYGVKD in the germline V gene. The CDR3, as DNA: TGTGCCATCAGTGAACAGGCGAATCCCTATGGCTACACCTTC. Its translation is CAISEQANPYGYTF.

The chain has TRBV6-6 and TRBJ1-6, with TRBD1 matching 9 bases. Germline assignment: CDR1 MNHNY and CDR2 SVGAGI (reference sequence). The junction had 10 bases not matched to a gene; V was cut back by 10 bases and J by 9 bases. The length of the CDR3 is 14 residues. CDR3 coding DNA: TGTGCCACGCGCTCGGGACAGGGCTCTTCACCCCTCCACTTT. It yields the protein CATRSGQGSSPLHF.

CDR3 sequence reads: CASSRGRLQETQYF. CDR3 nucleotides: TGTGCCAGCAGTAGAGGACGGCTCCAAGAGACCCAGTACTTC. This chain joins TRBV6-6 and TRBJ2-5; D is uncertain. This CDR3 has 14 residues. Per germline, CDR1 MNHNY and CDR2 SVGAGI (reference sequence). The V end was cut by 5 bases, the J end by 1 base, with 11 bases between.

The chain links TRBV10-3 to TRBJ2-5; 12 bases are a match to TRBD2. V gave up 7 bases and J gave up 5 bases; unmatched junction bases: 8. The germline V gene has CDR1 ENHRY and CDR2 SYGVKD. The CDR3 covers 15 residues. The CDR3 reads CAIKASGGALETQYF. In nucleotides, the CDR3 is TGTGCCATCAAAGCTAGCGGGGGGGCCTTGGAGACCCAGTACTTC.

The chain joins TRBV5-4 to TRBJ1-4; D not certain. The germline gives CDR1 SGHNT, CDR2 YYREEE (reference sequence). With 3 bases removed from V and 5 bases from J, the gap between germline ends came to 8 bases. The CDR3 runs 13 residues. CDR3 residues: CASSSHRNEKLFF. The CDR3 DNA reads as TGTGCCAGCAGCTCTCACAGAAATGAAAAACTGTTTTTT.

This chain uses TRBV27 with TRBJ2-6; D is undetermined. The CDR3 has 13 residues. V was clipped by 6 bases and J by 0 bases, with 3 bases between them. The V gene's germline CDR1 is MNHEY and CDR2 SMNVEV (reference sequence). The CDR3 DNA is TGTGCCAGCAGACTCTCTGGGGCCAACGTCCTGACTTTC. Protein sequence: CASRLSGANVLTF.

This rearrangement joins TRBV19 to TRBJ1-5; 7 bases agree with TRBD1. The germline V gene encodes CDR1 LNHDA and CDR2 SQIVND (reference sequence). CDR3 length: 20 residues. V shed 2 bases and J 1 base; nucleotides not matched to a gene: 17. The CDR3 bases are TGTGCCAGTAGTATAATAAGGGGGCAGATGAGGCCGGGAAGCAATCAGCCCCAGCATTTT. This codes for CASSIIRGQMRPGSNQPQHF.

The V and J genes are TRBV10-2 and TRBJ1-1; 8 nucleotides line up with TRBD1. CDR3 length: 15 amino acids. J gave up 1 base and V 6 bases, and 7 bases lay outside the gene matches. The germline V gene encodes CDR1 WSHSY and CDR2 SAAADI. The DNA for the CDR3 is TGCGCCAGCAGGGGGCAGGGGGCTGGGAACACTGAAGCTTTCTTT. Amino acids: CASRGQGAGNTEAFF.

The V and J genes are TRBV7-6 and TRBJ1-4; TRBD1 is a possible D gene (6 bases). The CDR3 runs 15 residues. CDR1 and CDR2 (germline): SGHVS, FNYEAQ. V gave up 4 bases and J gave up 3 bases, with 12 bases separating them. CDR3 DNA: TGTGCCAGCAGCTCAAACACAGGGTCTAATGAAAAACTGTTTTTT. It yields the protein CASSSNTGSNEKLFF.

The V and J genes are TRBV7-3 and TRBJ1-1; TRBD1 matches at 11 bases. The CDR3 covers 15 residues. V lost 5 bases, J lost 4 bases, and 6 bases stayed unmatched. CDR1 SGHTA and CDR2 FQGTGA come from the germline V gene. The CDR3 nucleotides are TGTGCCAGCAGCAAGGATGGGACAGGGGGCACTGAAGCTTTCTTT. It translates to CASSKDGTGGTEAFF.

The chain joins TRBV6-5 to TRBJ1-3, with D uncertain. The V end lost 6 bases, the J end lost 4 bases, and 10 bases lay between the germline ends. Germline CDR1 reads MNHEY; CDR2 reads SVGAGI. The CDR3 has 13 amino acids. CDR3 DNA: TGTGCCAGCAGAGAGGGAACCGGAAACACCATATATTTT. It yields the protein CASREGTGNTIYF.

This sequence joins TRBV6-1 and TRBJ1-6, with 7 positions matching TRBD1. V shed 1 base, J shed 10 bases, and the junction held 16 bases outside the gene matches. This CDR3 has 18 amino acids. Germline CDR1 is MNHNS and CDR2 is SASEGT. The CDR3 DNA reads TGTGCCAGCAGTGAAGACCTCTTGGGGACAGCCGGGATCTCACCCCTCCACTTT. It codes for CASSEDLLGTAGISPLHF.

This clone has only one observation. The chain employs TRBV28 and TRBJ1-2; 9 nucleotides line up with TRBD1. The V and J ends lost 5 bases and 10 bases, in that order; junction bases with no gene match: 11. Germline CDR1 reads MDHEN; CDR2 reads SYDVKM. The CDR3 contains 14 residues. The DNA of the CDR3 is TGTGCCAGCAGTAACCGTCCCGGGACAGGGTCCTACACCTTC. Its translation: CASSNRPGTGSYTF.

The chain recombines TRBV5-1 with TRBJ2-3; 12 nucleotides match TRBD2. The length of the CDR3 is 16 residues. J was trimmed by 3 bases and V by 0 bases; bases with no gene match: 2. The germline V gene encodes CDR1 SGHRS and CDR2 YFSETQ. The CDR3 loop is CASSLATSGRTDTQYF. The CDR3 DNA sequence: TGCGCCAGCAGCTTGGCGACTAGCGGGAGAACAGATACGCAGTATTTT.

This chain's CDR3 is CASRTPRGASQPQHF. CDR3 DNA: TGTGCCAGCAGGACCCCTAGGGGGGCATCTCAGCCCCAGCATTTT. The chain links TRBV6-1 to TRBJ1-5, with D possibly matching TRBD1 (6 bases). CDR1 and CDR2 (germline): MNHNS, SASEGT. This CDR3 has 15 amino acids. V gave up 6 bases and J gave up 6 bases, with 18 bases separating them.

V gene TRBV7-3 combines with J gene TRBJ2-5, with D possibly matching TRBD1 (6 bases). Germline V gene sequence: CDR1 SGHTA, CDR2 FQGTGA. This CDR3 contains 14 residues. The V gene lost 4 bases and the J gene lost 5 bases, with 14 bases spanning the gap. For the CDR3, the DNA is TGTGCCAGCAGCTCAACAGGGACGGGGGAGACCCAGTACTTC. It specifies CASSSTGTGETQYF. Looking up the rest from reference TRBV7-3 and TRBJ2-5 gives the full variable domain: GAGVSQTPSNKVTEKGKYVELRCDPISGHTALYWYRQSLGQGPEFLIYFQGTGAADDSGLPNDRFFAVRPEGSVSTLKIQRTERGDSAVYLCASSSTGTGETQYFGPGTRLLVL.